One and the same sample provided the 8 T cell receptor beta chains below, sequenced in a study of cytomegalovirus exposure and HLA in healthy donors. PCR used 60 Vbeta primers and 13 Jbeta primers. The repertoire was sequenced with immunoSEQ multiplex PCR; TCRdb's copy has only in-frame clones and lacks some. The sample records around 99,000 clones, 82% being singletons. The source material was PBMCs. Receptors were obtained from a man younger than 40 in good health and CMV-seropositive.

The chain carries TRBV30 and TRBJ1-2; D uncertain. Germline V gene sequence: CDR1 GTSNPN, CDR2 SVGIG (reference sequence). The CDR3 loop spans 16 amino acids. V lost 5 bases and J 0 bases, leaving 19 bases between the germline ends. The CDR3 reads CAWAVPPLRANYGYTF. In DNA form, the CDR3 reads TGTGCCTGGGCCGTGCCTCCCTTGCGGGCTAACTATGGCTACACCTTC.

The rearrangement uses TRBV27 and TRBJ2-7; maybe TRBD1 (6 bases). Germline CDR1 is MNHEY and CDR2 is SMNVEV (reference sequence). The CDR3 runs to 15 residues. The V gene lost 5 bases and the J gene lost 0 bases, with 14 bases spanning the gap. The CDR3 spells CASSRRTANSYEQYF. CDR3 sequence (DNA): TGTGCCAGCAGTCGACGGACAGCTAACTCCTACGAGCAGTACTTC.

This clone has a single count. The chain joins TRBV9 to TRBJ2-3, with 11 bases matching TRBD2. This CDR3 comprises 16 residues. Germline V CDR1 and CDR2: SGDLS, YYNGEE. With V trimmed by 3 bases and J by 0 bases, 3 bases remained unmatched. The CDR3, as DNA: TGTGCCAGCAGCGATAGCGGGGGGGTAAGCACAGATACGCAGTATTTT. The encoded protein is CASSDSGGVSTDTQYF. Filled out from reference TRBV9 and TRBJ2-3, the complete variable domain reads DSGVTQTPKHLITATGQRVTLRCSPRSGDLSVYWYQQSLDQGLQFLIQYYNGEERAKGNILERFSAQQFPDLHSELNLSSLELGDSALYFCASSDSGGVSTDTQYFGPGTRLTVL.

The chain joins TRBV18 to TRBJ2-3, with 8 bases lining up with TRBD2. Per germline, CDR1 KGHSH and CDR2 LQKENI. The CDR3 length is 15 residues. V dropped 3 bases and J dropped 4; count of bases not matched to a gene: 6. The CDR3 region is CASSPITSGADTQYF. The CDR3 nucleotides read TGTGCCAGCTCACCCATCACTAGCGGCGCAGATACGCAGTATTTT.

This chain joins TRBV2 and TRBJ2-5; no clear D. The ends were cut back, 6 bases at V and 2 bases at J, with 4 bases in the middle. This CDR3 contains 11 residues. Germline V gene lookup returns CDR1 SNHLY and CDR2 FYNNEI. CDR3 nucleotide sequence: TGTGCCAGCAGAGCTCAAGAGACCCAGTACTTC. It specifies CASRAQETQYF.

This rearrangement joins TRBV5-1 to TRBJ1-4; 9 bases agree with TRBD1. Looked up from germline, CDR1 is SGHRS and CDR2 is YFSETQ. The CDR3 extends over 16 amino acids. V trimming: 2 bases; J trimming: 6 bases; junction bases outside the gene matches: 8. The DNA of the CDR3 is TGCGCCAGCAGCTTAGGACAGGGGCTCTCCTATGAAAAACTGTTTTTT. It encodes CASSLGQGLSYEKLFF.

V usage is TRBV5-4 and J usage is TRBJ2-5; the match to TRBD1 covers 7 bases. Trimming at V came to 1 base and at J to 2 bases, leaving 2 bases not matched to a gene. CDR3 size: 14 residues. The germline V gene encodes CDR1 SGHNT and CDR2 YYREEE (reference sequence). CDR3 in amino acids: CASSLRQGQETQYF. The CDR3 nucleotides are TGTGCCAGCAGCTTGCGACAGGGTCAAGAGACCCAGTACTTC.

This chain uses TRBV10-3 with TRBJ2-1; 10 bases fit TRBD1. The CDR3 is 15 residues long. With 3 bases clipped from V and 7 bases from J, the junction kept 6 bases outside the gene matches. Germline V CDR1 and CDR2: ENHRY, SYGVKD. The CDR3 coding sequence is TGTGCCATCAGTGACCCCGGGACAGGGGCTAATGAGCAGTTCTTC. Amino acids: CAISDPGTGANEQFF.